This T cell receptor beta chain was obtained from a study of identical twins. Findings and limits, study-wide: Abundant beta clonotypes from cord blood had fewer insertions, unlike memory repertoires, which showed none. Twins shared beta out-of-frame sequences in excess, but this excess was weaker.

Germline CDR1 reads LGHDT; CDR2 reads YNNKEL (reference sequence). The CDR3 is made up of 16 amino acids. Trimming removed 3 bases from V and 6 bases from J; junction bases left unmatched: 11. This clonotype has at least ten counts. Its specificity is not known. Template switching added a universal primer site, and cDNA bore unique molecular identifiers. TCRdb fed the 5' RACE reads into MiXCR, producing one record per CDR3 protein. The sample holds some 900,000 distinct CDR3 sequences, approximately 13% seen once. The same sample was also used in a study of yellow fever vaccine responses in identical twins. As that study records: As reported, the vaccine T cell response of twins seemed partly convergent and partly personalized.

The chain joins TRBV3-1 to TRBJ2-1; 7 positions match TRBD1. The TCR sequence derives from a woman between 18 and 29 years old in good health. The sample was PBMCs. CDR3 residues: CASSHPDRAPINEQFF. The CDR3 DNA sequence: TGTGCCAGCAGCCACCCCGACAGGGCACCCATCAATGAGCAGTTCTTC.